These 4 T cell receptor beta chains were sequenced from one sample in a study of CD8 T cells in Susac syndrome. RNA was extracted with the RNeasy kit, and a quantity of about 0.45 to 1 ug was reverse transcribed using random hexamers. One entry per CDR3 protein results from TCRdb running MiXCR on the immunoSEQ multiplex PCR reads. The top ten clones hold approximately 0.089% of a sample with about 190,000 distinct CDR3 sequences, 95% of them seen once. The sequenced sample was CD4+ T cells from PBMCs. The receptors stem from a human donor with Susac syndrome.

The chain recombines TRBV20-1 with TRBJ1-1; D not certain. Trimming cost V 0 bases and J 4 bases, with 12 bases left between them. This CDR3 contains 14 residues. Germline V CDR1 and CDR2: DFQATT, SNEGSKA (reference sequence). CDR3 protein: CSARDAGLGTEAFF. DNA for the CDR3: TGCAGTGCTAGAGATGCTGGGTTGGGCACTGAAGCTTTCTTT.

The V call is TRBV20-1, the J call TRBJ2-7, with D perhaps assigned TRBD1 or TRBD2 (5 bases each). The CDR3 extends over 15 amino acids. Between the trimmed V and J ends, which lost 3 bases and 1 base, there was a span of 16 bases. Germline assignment: CDR1 DFQATT and CDR2 SNEGSKA (reference sequence). The CDR3 region is CSASRDPVPSYEQYF. The CDR3 DNA sequence: TGCAGTGCTAGTAGGGACCCTGTCCCATCCTACGAGCAGTACTTC.

A single count supports this clonotype. The chain links TRBV11-2 to TRBJ1-4, with 11 positions matching TRBD1. Germline values: CDR1 SGHAT, CDR2 FQNNGV. The J segment lost 12 bases and the V segment lost 3 bases, leaving 9 bases of the junction unmatched. The length of the CDR3 is 15 residues. In DNA form, the CDR3 reads TGTGCCAGCAGCTTCAATATCGGGACAGGGGGGCAACTGTTTTTT. It encodes CASSFNIGTGGQLFF.

The rearrangement links TRBV19 to TRBJ2-1, with 7 bases fitting TRBD2. With V trimmed by 5 bases and J by 2 bases, 12 bases remained unmatched. CDR3 size: 17 residues. Germline V gives CDR1 LNHDA, CDR2 SQIVND (reference sequence). The CDR3 region has the DNA TGTGCCAGTAGTTTTCGTGACTTGGGACTAACCTACAATGAGCAGTTCTTC. This translates into CASSFRDLGLTYNEQFF.